This T cell receptor beta chain was captured by sequencing in a study of blood T cell repertoires in COVID-19. Study details: Spain, Italy and the United States supplied samples that represented acute and convalescent COVID-19. PBMCs, B-cell-depleted T cells, or T cells were the source of the cDNA or gDNA that made up the material.

The CDR3 runs to 16 residues. Germline V CDR1 and CDR2: SEHNR, FQNEAQ (reference sequence). V was clipped by 4 bases and J by 5 bases; unmatched bases: 6. In the source study's methods: The assay estimated nucleated cells by amplifying reference gene primers. The table came from immunoSEQ multiplex PCR; TCRdb's copy has only in-frame clones and leaves some out. V and J calls and clone size are given by that table; D and trimming were obtained from the DNA. The table lists just under 80,000 clones, roughly 80% of them singletons. The sequenced sample consisted of peripheral blood. This receptor was obtained from a woman in her sixties or seventies with acute or convalescent COVID-19. The chain employs TRBV7-9 and TRBJ1-4; 11 bases line up with TRBD1. For the CDR3, the DNA is TGTGCCAGCAGCTCTCCGGGACAGGGGGTAAATGAAAAACTGTTTTTT. This gives the protein CASSSPGQGVNEKLFF.